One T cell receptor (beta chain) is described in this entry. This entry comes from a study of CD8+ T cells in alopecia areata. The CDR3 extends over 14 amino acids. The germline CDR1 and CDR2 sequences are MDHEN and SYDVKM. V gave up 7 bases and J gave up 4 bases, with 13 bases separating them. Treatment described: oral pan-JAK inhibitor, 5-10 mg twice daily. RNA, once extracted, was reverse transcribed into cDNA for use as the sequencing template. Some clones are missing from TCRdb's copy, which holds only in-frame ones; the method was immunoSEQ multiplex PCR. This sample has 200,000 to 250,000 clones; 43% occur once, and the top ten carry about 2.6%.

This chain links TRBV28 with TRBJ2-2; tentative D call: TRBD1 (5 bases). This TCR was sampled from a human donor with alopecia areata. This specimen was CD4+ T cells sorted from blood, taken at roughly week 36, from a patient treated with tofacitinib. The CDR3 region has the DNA TGTGCCAGCAAGACCCAGGGCGGCACCGGGGAGCTGTTTTTT. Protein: CASKTQGGTGELFF.